This T cell receptor beta chain was identified in a study of T-cell memory formation after mild COVID-19. Study as a whole: Clusters were largely donor specific.

The table lists this clonotype with a few counts. The CDR3 extends over 11 amino acids. CDR1 and CDR2 from the germline V gene are MNHEY and SMNVEV (reference sequence). V was pared by 8 bases and J by 0 bases, with 4 bases between. Amplification by 5'RACE using constant-segment primers produced TCR alpha and TCR beta cDNA libraries that carried sample barcodes and UMIs. One entry per CDR3 protein results from TCRdb running MiXCR on the 5' RACE reads. The repertoire includes approximately 52,000 distinct CDR3 sequences, 9.3% of them detected once, and 12% sits in the top ten. Sequencing input: PBMCs or a T cell subset sorted from them (not recorded which). This clonotype was obtained from an adult woman who had mild COVID-19 (a few samples of this study predate the infection). Cell type and time point are not known. The chain couples TRBV27 to TRBJ1-1; D call uncertain. CDR3 amino acids: CASQMNTEAFF. CDR3 DNA sequence: TGTGCCAGCCAGATGAACACTGAAGCTTTCTTT.